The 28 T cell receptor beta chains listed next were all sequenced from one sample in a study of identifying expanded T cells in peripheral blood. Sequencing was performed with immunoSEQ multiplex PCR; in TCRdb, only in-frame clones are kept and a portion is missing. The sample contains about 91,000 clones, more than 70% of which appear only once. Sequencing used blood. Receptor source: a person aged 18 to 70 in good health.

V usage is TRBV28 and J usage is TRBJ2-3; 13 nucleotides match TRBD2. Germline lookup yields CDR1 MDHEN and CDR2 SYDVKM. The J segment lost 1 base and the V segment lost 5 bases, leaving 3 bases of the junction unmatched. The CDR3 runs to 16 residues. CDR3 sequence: CASSPGTSGGTDTQYF. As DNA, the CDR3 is TGTGCCAGCAGTCCGGGGACTAGCGGGGGCACAGATACGCAGTATTTT.

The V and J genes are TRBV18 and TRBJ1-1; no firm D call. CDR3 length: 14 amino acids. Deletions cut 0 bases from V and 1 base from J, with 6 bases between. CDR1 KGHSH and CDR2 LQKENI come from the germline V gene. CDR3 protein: CASSPPSGNTEAFF. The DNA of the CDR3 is TGTGCCAGCTCACCACCGTCGGGGAACACTGAAGCTTTCTTT.

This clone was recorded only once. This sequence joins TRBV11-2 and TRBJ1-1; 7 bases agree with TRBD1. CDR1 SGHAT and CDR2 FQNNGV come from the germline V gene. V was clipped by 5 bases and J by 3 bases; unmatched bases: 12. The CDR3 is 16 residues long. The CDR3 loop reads CASSNEDRFLDTEAFF. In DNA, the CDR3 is TGTGCCAGCAGCAACGAGGACAGGTTTCTCGACACTGAAGCTTTCTTT.

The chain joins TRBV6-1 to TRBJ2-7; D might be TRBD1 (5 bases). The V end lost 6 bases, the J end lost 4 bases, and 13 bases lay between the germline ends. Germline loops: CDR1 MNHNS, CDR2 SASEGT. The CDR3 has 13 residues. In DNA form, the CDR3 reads TGTGCCAGCAGCCGAGGACAAGAGTACGAGCAGTACTTC. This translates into CASSRGQEYEQYF.

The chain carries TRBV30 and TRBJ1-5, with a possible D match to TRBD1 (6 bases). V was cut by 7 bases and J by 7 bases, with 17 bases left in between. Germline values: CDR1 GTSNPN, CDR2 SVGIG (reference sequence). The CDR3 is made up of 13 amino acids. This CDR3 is CAYTWGAGQPQHF. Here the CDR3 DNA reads TGTGCCTATACCTGGGGGGCAGGGCAGCCCCAGCATTTT.

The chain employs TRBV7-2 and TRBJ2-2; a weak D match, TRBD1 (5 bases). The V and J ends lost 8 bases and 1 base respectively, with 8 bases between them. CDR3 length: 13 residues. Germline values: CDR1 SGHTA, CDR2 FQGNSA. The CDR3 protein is CASRRGNTGELFF. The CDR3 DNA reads TGTGCCAGCCGAAGGGGGAACACCGGGGAGCTGTTTTTT.

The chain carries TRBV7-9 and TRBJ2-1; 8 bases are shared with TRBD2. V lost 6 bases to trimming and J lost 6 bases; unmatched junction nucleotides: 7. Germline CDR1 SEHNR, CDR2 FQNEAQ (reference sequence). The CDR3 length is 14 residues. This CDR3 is CASSLVTSGNEQFF. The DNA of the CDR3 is TGTGCCAGCAGTTTGGTAACTAGCGGCAATGAGCAGTTCTTC.

The CDR3 sequence: CASSFPLAFPHNEQFF. The DNA for the CDR3 is TGTGCCAGCAGCTTCCCCCTAGCCTTCCCCCACAATGAGCAGTTCTTC. V is TRBV11-2 and J is TRBJ2-1; TRBD2 is a possible D gene (5 bases). The CDR3 contains 16 residues. The germline gives CDR1 SGHAT, CDR2 FQNNGV. The V end was cut by 3 bases, the J end by 5 bases, with 17 bases between.

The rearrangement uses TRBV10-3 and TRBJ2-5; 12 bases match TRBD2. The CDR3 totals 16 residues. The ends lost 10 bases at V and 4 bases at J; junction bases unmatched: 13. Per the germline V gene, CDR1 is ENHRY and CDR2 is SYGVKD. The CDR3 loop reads CATSSSGGGMLETQYF. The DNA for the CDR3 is TGTGCCACAAGCTCTAGCGGGGGGGGAATGCTAGAGACCCAGTACTTC.

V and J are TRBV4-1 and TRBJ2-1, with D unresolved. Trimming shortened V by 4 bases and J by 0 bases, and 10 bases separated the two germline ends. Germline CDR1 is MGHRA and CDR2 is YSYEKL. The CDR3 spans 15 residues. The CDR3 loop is CASSLLGSSYNEQFF. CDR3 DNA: TGCGCCAGCAGCCTTCTAGGCAGCTCCTACAATGAGCAGTTCTTC.

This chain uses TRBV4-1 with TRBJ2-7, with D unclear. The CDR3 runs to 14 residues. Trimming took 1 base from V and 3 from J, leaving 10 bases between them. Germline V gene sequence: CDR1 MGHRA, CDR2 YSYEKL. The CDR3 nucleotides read TGCGCCAGCAGCCAAGCGTACCGCCTCTACGAGCAGTACTTC. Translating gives CASSQAYRLYEQYF.

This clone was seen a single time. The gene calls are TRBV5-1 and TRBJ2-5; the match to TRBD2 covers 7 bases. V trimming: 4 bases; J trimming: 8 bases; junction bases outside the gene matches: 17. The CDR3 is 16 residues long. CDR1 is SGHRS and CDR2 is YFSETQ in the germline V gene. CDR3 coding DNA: TGCGCCAGCAGCGGTGGGAACCGGGACTATGCCTCCACCCAGTACTTC. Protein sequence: CASSGGNRDYASTQYF. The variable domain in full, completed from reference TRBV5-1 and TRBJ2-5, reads KAGVTQTPRYLIKTRGQQVTLSCSPISGHRSVSWYQQTPGQGLQFLFEYFSETQRNKGNFPGRFSGRQFSNSRSEMNVSTLELGDSALYLCASSGGNRDYASTQYFGPGTRLLVL.

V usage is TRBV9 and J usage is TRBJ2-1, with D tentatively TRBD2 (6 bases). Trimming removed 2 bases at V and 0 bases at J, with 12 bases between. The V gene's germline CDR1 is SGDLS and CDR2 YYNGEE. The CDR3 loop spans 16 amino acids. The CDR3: CASSVGGRGSYNEQFF. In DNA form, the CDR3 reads TGTGCCAGCAGCGTGGGGGGACGAGGCTCCTACAATGAGCAGTTCTTC.

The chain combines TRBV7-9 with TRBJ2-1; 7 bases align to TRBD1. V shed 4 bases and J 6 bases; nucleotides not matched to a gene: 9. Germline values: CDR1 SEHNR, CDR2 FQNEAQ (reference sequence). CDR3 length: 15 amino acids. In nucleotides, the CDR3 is TGTGCCAGCAGCTCCCTCAGGACAGGACCCAATGAGCAGTTCTTC. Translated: CASSSLRTGPNEQFF.

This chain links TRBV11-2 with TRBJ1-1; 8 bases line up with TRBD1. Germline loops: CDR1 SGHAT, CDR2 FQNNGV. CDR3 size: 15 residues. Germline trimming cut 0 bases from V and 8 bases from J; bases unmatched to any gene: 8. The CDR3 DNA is TGTGCCAGCAGCTTAGATATGCCAGGGGGCTCCGAAGCTTTCTTT. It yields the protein CASSLDMPGGSEAFF. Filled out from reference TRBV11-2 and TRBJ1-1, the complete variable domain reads EAGVAQSPRYKIIEKRQSVAFWCNPISGHATLYWYQQILGQGPKLLIQFQNNGVVDDSQLPKDRFSAERLKGVDSTLKIQPAKLEDSAVYLCASSLDMPGGSEAFFGQGTRLTVV.

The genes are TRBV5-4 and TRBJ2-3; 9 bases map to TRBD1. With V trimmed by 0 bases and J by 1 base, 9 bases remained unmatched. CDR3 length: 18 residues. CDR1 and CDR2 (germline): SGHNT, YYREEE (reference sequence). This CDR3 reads CASSLATGGAHGTDTQYF. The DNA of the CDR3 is TGTGCCAGCAGCTTGGCGACAGGGGGGGCACACGGCACAGATACGCAGTATTTT.

CDR3 DNA: TGTGCCAGCAGTGAAACTAGCGGGAGTACCTACGAGCAGTACTTC. Translation: CASSETSGSTYEQYF. The chain uses TRBV6-1 and TRBJ2-7; 11 bases are shared with TRBD2. The V gene end was trimmed by 2 bases and the J gene end by 2 bases; junction bases not matched to a gene: 2. This CDR3 has 15 amino acids. Germline V gene data show CDR1 as MNHNS and CDR2 as SASEGT.

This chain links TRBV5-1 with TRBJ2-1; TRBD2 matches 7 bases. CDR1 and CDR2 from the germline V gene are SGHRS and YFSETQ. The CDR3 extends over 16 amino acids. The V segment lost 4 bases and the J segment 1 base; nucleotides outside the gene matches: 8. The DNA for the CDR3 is TGCGCCAGCAGCCCCCGACTAGCATCGTCCTACAATGAGCAGTTCTTC. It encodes CASSPRLASSYNEQFF.

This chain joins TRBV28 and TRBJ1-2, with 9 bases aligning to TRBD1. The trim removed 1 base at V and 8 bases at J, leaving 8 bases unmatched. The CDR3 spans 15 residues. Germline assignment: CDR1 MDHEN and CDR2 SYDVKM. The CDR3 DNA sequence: TGTGCCAGCAGTTTATCCGGGACAGGGAATAGCGGCTACACCTTC. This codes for CASSLSGTGNSGYTF.

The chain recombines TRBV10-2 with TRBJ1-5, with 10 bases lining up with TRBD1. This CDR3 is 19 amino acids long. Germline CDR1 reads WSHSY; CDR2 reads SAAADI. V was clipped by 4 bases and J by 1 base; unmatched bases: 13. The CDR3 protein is CASSAHLRQGASSNQPQHF. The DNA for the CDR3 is TGCGCCAGCAGTGCACATCTAAGACAGGGGGCGAGCAGCAATCAGCCCCAGCATTTT.

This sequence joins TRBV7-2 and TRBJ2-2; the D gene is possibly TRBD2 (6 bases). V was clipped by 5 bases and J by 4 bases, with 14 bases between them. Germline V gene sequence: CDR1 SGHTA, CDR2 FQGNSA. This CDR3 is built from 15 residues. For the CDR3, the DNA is TGTGCCAGCAGCATCGGGGGTTTGGGCACCGGGGAGCTGTTTTTT. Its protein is CASSIGGLGTGELFF.

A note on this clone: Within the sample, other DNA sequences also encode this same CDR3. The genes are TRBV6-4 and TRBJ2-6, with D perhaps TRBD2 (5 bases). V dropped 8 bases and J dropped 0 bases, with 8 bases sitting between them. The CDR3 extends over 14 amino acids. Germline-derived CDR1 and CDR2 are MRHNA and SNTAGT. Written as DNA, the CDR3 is TGTGCCAGCTCTGAGGGCTCTGGGGCCAACGTCCTGACTTTC. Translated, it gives CASSEGSGANVLTF.

CDR3 bases: TGCAGCTTAAGGACAGGGTCCACTGAAGCTTTCTTT. It is translated as CSLRTGSTEAFF. The chain carries TRBV29-1 and TRBJ1-1; 8 bases match TRBD1. Germline CDR1 and CDR2: SQVTM and ANQGSEA. After removal of 8 bases from V and 4 bases from J, the junction contained 6 bases not matched to a gene. The CDR3 sequence is 12 residues long.

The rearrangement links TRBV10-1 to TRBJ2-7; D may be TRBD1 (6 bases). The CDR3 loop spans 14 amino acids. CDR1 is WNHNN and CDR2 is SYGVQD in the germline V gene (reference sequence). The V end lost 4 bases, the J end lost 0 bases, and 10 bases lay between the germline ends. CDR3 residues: CASSADRSSYEQYF. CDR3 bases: TGCGCCAGCAGTGCTGACAGGAGCTCCTACGAGCAGTACTTC.

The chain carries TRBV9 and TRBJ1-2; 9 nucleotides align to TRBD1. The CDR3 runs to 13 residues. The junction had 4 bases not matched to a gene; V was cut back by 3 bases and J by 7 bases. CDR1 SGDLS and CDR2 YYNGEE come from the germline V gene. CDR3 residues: CASSGGTGSGYTF. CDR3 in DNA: TGTGCCAGCAGCGGCGGGACAGGGAGTGGCTACACCTTC.

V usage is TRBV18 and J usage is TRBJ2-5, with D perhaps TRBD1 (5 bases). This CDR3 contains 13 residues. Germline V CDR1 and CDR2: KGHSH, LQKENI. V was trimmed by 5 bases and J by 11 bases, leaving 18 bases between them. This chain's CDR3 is CASSSDKGYEQYF. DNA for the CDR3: TGTGCCAGCTCATCGGACAAGGGTTATGAGCAGTACTTC.

The CDR3 DNA reads as TGCGCCAGCAGCCAAGACAGCGGGAGGGCCGGCGAGCAGTACTTC. As protein: CASSQDSGRAGEQYF. V usage is TRBV4-3 and J usage is TRBJ2-7; TRBD2 matches at 10 bases. Trimming cost V 0 bases and J 6 bases; bases outside gene matches: 5. This CDR3 contains 15 residues. In germline, CDR1 is LGHNA, CDR2 YSLEER.

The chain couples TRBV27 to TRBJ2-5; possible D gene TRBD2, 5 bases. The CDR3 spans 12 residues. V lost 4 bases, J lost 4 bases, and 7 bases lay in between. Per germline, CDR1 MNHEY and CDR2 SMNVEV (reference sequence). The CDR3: CASSSGGETQYF. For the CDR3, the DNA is TGTGCCAGCAGTTCAGGAGGAGAGACCCAGTACTTC.